The next 27 T cell receptor beta chains were all read from a single sample in a study of T cells in localized non-small cell lung cancer. Sequencing used immunoSEQ multiplex PCR; TCRdb keeps in-frame clones, though not all of them. The table has about 710 clones, roughly 18% seen once. The source was normal lung tissue next to the tumor, collected before any cancer treatment. The origin of the receptors is a man aged 35 to 69 with stage III squamous cell lung carcinoma.

The sample holds a few counts of this clone. The chain recombines TRBV9 with TRBJ1-3; 7 bases match TRBD1. Germline-derived CDR1 and CDR2 are SGDLS and YYNGEE. V lost 1 base, J lost 0 bases, and 4 bases stayed unmatched. The CDR3 spans 16 residues. CDR3 in amino acids: CASSVLGDSSGNTIYF. The CDR3 DNA is TGTGCCAGCAGCGTACTAGGGGACAGCTCTGGAAACACCATATATTTT.

This chain's CDR3 is CACRVPNSPLHF. In nucleotides, the CDR3 is TGTGCCTGCAGGGTACCTAATTCACCCCTCCACTTT. The chain employs TRBV30 and TRBJ1-6, with D possibly being TRBD1 (5 bases). V was pared by 6 bases and J by 6 bases, with 9 bases between. The CDR3 sequence is 12 residues long. Germline lookup yields CDR1 GTSNPN and CDR2 SVGIG (reference sequence).

The chain combines TRBV6-8 with TRBJ2-1, with 7 bases that match TRBD1. The CDR3 loop spans 14 amino acids. V trimming: 0 bases; J trimming: 5 bases; junction bases outside the gene matches: 1. The germline gives CDR1 MNHGY, CDR2 SAAAGT. The CDR3 spells CASSYSDRHNEQFF. CDR3 coding DNA: TGTGCCAGCAGTTACTCGGACAGGCACAATGAGCAGTTCTTC.

This clone qualifies as large. The chain couples TRBV11-3 to TRBJ1-5; D perhaps matches TRBD1 (5 bases). The CDR3 loop spans 17 amino acids. The germline CDR1 and CDR2 sequences are SGHNT and YENEEA. Trimming took 4 bases from V and 5 from J, leaving 21 bases between them. CDR3 sequence (DNA): TGTGCCAGCAGCTCTACCGACAAGGGGCGAGCGGATCAGCCCCAGCATTTT. It codes for CASSSTDKGRADQPQHF.

V gene TRBV11-3 combines with J gene TRBJ2-1; 12 bases agree with TRBD2. Per germline, CDR1 SGHNT and CDR2 YENEEA. After removal of 3 bases from V and 4 bases from J, the junction contained 4 bases not matched to a gene. This CDR3 is built from 16 residues. The CDR3 DNA is TGTGCCAGCAGCTTTGGCCTAGCGGGGGGGTACAATGAGCAGTTCTTC. The encoded protein is CASSFGLAGGYNEQFF.

This clone was observed a few times. V and J are TRBV5-1 and TRBJ2-3; TRBD2 matches 7 bases. Germline V lookup: CDR1 SGHRS, CDR2 YFSETQ. CDR3 length: 17 residues. The J segment lost 2 bases and the V segment lost 0 bases, leaving 9 bases of the junction unmatched. The CDR3 sequence is CASSLGSSGELTDTQYF. The CDR3 coding sequence is TGCGCCAGCAGCTTGGGTTCGAGCGGGGAACTCACAGATACGCAGTATTTT.

The chain joins TRBV11-3 to TRBJ1-1; possibly TRBD1 for D (5 bases). Germline V gene lookup returns CDR1 SGHNT and CDR2 YENEEA. The CDR3 consists of 15 residues. Trimming left V 3 bases short and J 0 bases short, with 11 bases between. CDR3 residues: CASSFMTAVNTEAFF. Here the CDR3 DNA reads TGTGCCAGCAGCTTTATGACAGCTGTGAACACTGAAGCTTTCTTT.

The sample holds a few counts of this clone. The chain is built from TRBV9 and TRBJ2-5; 9 bases align to TRBD2. CDR3 length: 16 residues. Germline CDR1 is SGDLS and CDR2 is YYNGEE. Trimming removed 3 bases from V and 2 bases from J; junction bases left unmatched: 8. The CDR3 spells CASSDSSGILQETQYF. CDR3 DNA sequence: TGTGCCAGCAGCGACTCTAGCGGGATACTACAAGAGACCCAGTACTTC.

Only a few counts were recorded for this clone. The V call is TRBV29-1, the J call TRBJ1-2, with a weak D call TRBD1 (6 bases). Germline CDR1 is SQVTM and CDR2 is ANQGSEA. Trimming stripped 6 bases from V and 1 base from J, with 9 bases between. The CDR3 covers 12 residues. The CDR3: CSVEQGNYGYTF. DNA for the CDR3: TGCAGCGTAGAACAGGGTAACTATGGCTACACCTTC.

This clone counts as large. The chain's CDR3 is CASSPGLGYEQYF. In nucleotides, the CDR3 is TGTGCCAGTAGCCCCGGCCTTGGTTACGAGCAGTACTTC. The chain is built from TRBV19 and TRBJ2-7; D not certain. Germline CDR1 reads LNHDA; CDR2 reads SQIVND (reference sequence). The V gene lost 6 bases and the J gene lost 4 bases, with 13 bases spanning the gap. The CDR3 has 13 residues.

The genes are TRBV28 and TRBJ2-3; 7 positions agree with TRBD1. The CDR3 has 15 residues. V lost 5 bases and J lost 3; bases outside the gene matches: 8. CDR1 is MDHEN and CDR2 is SYDVKM in the germline V gene. CDR3 sequence: CASSPPDRLTDTQYF. DNA of the CDR3: TGTGCCAGCAGTCCTCCGGACAGGCTGACAGATACGCAGTATTTT.

This clone was seen more than once but under ten times. This chain links TRBV7-5 with TRBJ1-3. TRBV7-5 is a pseudogene. The CDR3 extends over 19 amino acids. CDR3 DNA: TGTGCCAGCAGCGATGGACCCCGGCCCCTATTGAGCTCTGGAAACACCATATATTTT. This translates into CASSDGPRPLLSSGNTIYF.

This clone has more than one count but fewer than ten. This chain uses TRBV9 with TRBJ1-1, with unresolved D. CDR1 is SGDLS, CDR2 YYNGEE, per germline. The CDR3 covers 17 residues. Trimming removed 2 bases at V and 5 bases at J, with 22 bases between. CDR3 sequence (DNA): TGTGCCAGCAGCGTCTCACCCAAGAGTGGTGTGAGTACTGAAGCTTTCTTT. It encodes CASSVSPKSGVSTEAFF.

This clone was counted only a few times. J is TRBJ1-3 and V is TRBV6-8; D gene ambiguous. Trimming pared 4 bases from V and 0 bases from J, leaving 13 bases between. This CDR3 is built from 16 residues. Germline V gene sequence: CDR1 MNHGY, CDR2 SAAAGT. The CDR3 is CASSLTRLSSGNTIYF. In nucleotides, the CDR3 is TGTGCCAGCAGTTTGACCCGACTGTCCTCTGGAAACACCATATATTTT.

Relative to its sample, this clone is medium-sized. The chain joins TRBV9 to TRBJ1-6; D is uncertain. CDR3 length: 15 residues. The germline gives CDR1 SGDLS, CDR2 YYNGEE. Deletions cut 1 base from V and 4 bases from J, with 9 bases between. The CDR3 region is CASSVSTRYNSPLHF. Written as DNA, the CDR3 is TGTGCCAGCAGCGTATCGACCAGGTATAATTCACCCCTCCACTTT.

V is TRBV9 and J is TRBJ1-1; D is uncertain. The CDR3 is 15 amino acids. The germline V gene has CDR1 SGDLS and CDR2 YYNGEE. Trimming took 3 bases from V and 1 from J, leaving 13 bases between them. The CDR3 coding sequence is TGTGCCAGCAGCGCCGGCAGTCTGGGGAACACTGAAGCTTTCTTT. This encodes CASSAGSLGNTEAFF.

The gene calls are TRBV12-5 and TRBJ2-7; D is unclear. The germline gives CDR1 LGHNT, CDR2 FRNRAP. The CDR3 is 13 amino acids. V was shortened by 7 bases and J by 4 bases, with 14 bases between the two germline ends. The CDR3 spells CASAPDVRYEQYF. CDR3 coding DNA: TGTGCTAGTGCCCCGGACGTCCGTTACGAGCAGTACTTC.

V and J are TRBV28 and TRBJ1-1; possibly TRBD1 for D (5 bases). Trimming stripped 7 bases from V and 1 base from J, with 22 bases between. Germline V gives CDR1 MDHEN, CDR2 SYDVKM. CDR3 length: 17 amino acids. The CDR3 spells CASTYPGGPGENTEAFF. In nucleotides, the CDR3 is TGTGCCAGCACCTATCCTGGGGGACCTGGCGAGAACACTGAAGCTTTCTTT.

This clone is classed as large. Other DNA sequences from this sample encode an identical CDR3 as well. V is TRBV28 and J is TRBJ1-5; possibly TRBD1 for D (5 bases). The CDR3 has 14 amino acids. Per the germline V gene, CDR1 is MDHEN and CDR2 is SYDVKM. V gave up 1 base and J gave up 1 base, with 5 bases separating them. The CDR3 reads CASSLSGSNQPQHF. In DNA, the CDR3 is TGTGCCAGCAGTTTATCAGGGAGCAATCAGCCCCAGCATTTT. Supplemented by reference TRBV28 and TRBJ1-5, the full variable domain reads DVKVTQSSRYLVKRTGEKVFLECVQDMDHENMFWYRQDPGLGLRLIYFSYDVKMKEKGDIPEGYSVSREKKERFSLILESASTNQTSMYLCASSLSGSNQPQHFGDGTRLSIL.

The chain employs TRBV19 and TRBJ2-2; 8 nucleotides align to TRBD1. Germline V lookup: CDR1 LNHDA, CDR2 SQIVND (reference sequence). The CDR3 contains 13 residues. With 4 bases clipped from V and 7 bases from J, the junction kept 2 bases outside the gene matches. As DNA, the CDR3 is TGTGCCAGTAGTAGCGGACAGGGCGGGGAGCTGTTTTTT. Its protein product is CASSSGQGGELFF.

The V gene is TRBV30, the J gene TRBJ2-5, with unresolved D. V lost 6 bases and J 4 bases, leaving 15 bases between the germline ends. Germline V gene lookup returns CDR1 GTSNPN and CDR2 SVGIG (reference sequence). The CDR3 length is 13 residues. The CDR3 reads CACTRPVGETQYF. The CDR3 nucleotides read TGTGCCTGTACCCGCCCGGTGGGAGAGACCCAGTACTTC.

The rearrangement links TRBV28 to TRBJ2-1; tentative D call: TRBD2 (5 bases). V lost 3 bases and J 6 bases, leaving 15 bases between the germline ends. Germline-derived CDR1 and CDR2 are MDHEN and SYDVKM. The CDR3 extends over 15 amino acids. The CDR3 DNA follows: TGTGCCAGCAGTTTGGAGTGGGGAGACGCCAATGAGCAGTTCTTC. Translated: CASSLEWGDANEQFF. The whole variable domain, filled in from reference TRBV28 and TRBJ2-1, reads DVKVTQSSRYLVKRTGEKVFLECVQDMDHENMFWYRQDPGLGLRLIYFSYDVKMKEKGDIPEGYSVSREKKERFSLILESASTNQTSMYLCASSLEWGDANEQFFGPGTRLTVL.

This clone is labeled medium-sized. This sequence joins TRBV11-3 and TRBJ2-3; TRBD2 might be the D (6 bases). The CDR3 spans 16 residues. Germline CDR1 is SGHNT and CDR2 is YENEEA. Trimming stripped 2 bases from V and 0 bases from J, with 12 bases between. CDR3 sequence (DNA): TGTGCCAGCAGCTTATTAGGCGGGGATAGCACAGATACGCAGTATTTT. Protein: CASSLLGGDSTDTQYF.

The rearrangement links TRBV5-1 to TRBJ1-3; D is uncertain. V was trimmed by 0 bases and J by 0 bases, leaving 10 bases between them. The germline V gene encodes CDR1 SGHRS and CDR2 YFSETQ. The CDR3 has 16 amino acids. CDR3 DNA sequence: TGCGCCAGCAGCTTGGACCATGGATTCTCTGGAAACACCATATATTTT. This gives the protein CASSLDHGFSGNTIYF.

The rearrangement joins TRBV10-2 to TRBJ1-1; no definite D call. V dropped 6 bases and J dropped 2 bases, with 7 bases sitting between them. Germline lookup yields CDR1 WSHSY and CDR2 SAAADI. The CDR3 consists of 12 residues. The chain's CDR3 is CASSRGNTEAFF. CDR3 nucleotide sequence: TGCGCCAGCAGCCGGGGAAACACTGAAGCTTTCTTT.

J is TRBJ2-4 and V is TRBV12-5, with D hard to call. The CDR3 is 11 residues long. CDR1 and CDR2 from the germline V gene are LGHNT and FRNRAP. The DNA for the CDR3 is TGTGCCAGCAAGAGAGAAAACATTCAGTACTTC. It yields the protein CASKRENIQYF.

The chain couples TRBV6-8 to TRBJ2-7; a weak D match, TRBD1 (6 bases). CDR1 and CDR2 (germline): MNHGY, SAAAGT. The length of the CDR3 is 12 residues. V was pared by 5 bases and J by 5 bases, with 10 bases between. CDR3 sequence reads: CASSPRGDEQYF. CDR3 bases: TGTGCCAGCAGTCCCAGGGGTGACGAGCAGTACTTC.